These T cell receptor beta chains were read from a single sample in a study of shared clonotypes between healthy human individuals. TCRdb keeps only in-frame clones here, not all; method: immunoSEQ multiplex PCR. The sample holds 1.4 million or so clones, around 98.5% seen once. What was sequenced was naive CD4+ T cells sorted from blood. These receptors all come from a young man in good health. Both conserved end residues are part of each CDR3. D genes are given only for firm matches. Clone size is not always given. Where it is, it says once, few, many or a class for expanded clones.

d_gene | abundance | v_gene | len | CDR3aa
NA | NA | TRBV15 | 14 | CATSRVGRTNEQFF
NA | NA | TRBV7-9 | 15 | CASSPSPALQETQYF
TRBD1 | NA | TRBV5-1 | 14 | CASRQTGGGNIQYF
NA | once | TRBV2 | 13 | CASSGDSSETQYF
NA | NA | TRBV15 | 12 | CAFGLPKNIQYF
TRBD2 | NA | TRBV4-1 | 18 | CASSQEWLAGGLTGELFF
NA | NA | TRBV27 | 15 | CASTSRVLGGTEAFF
TRBD2 | NA | TRBV28 | 15 | CASSSPGLAGGIQYF
NA | NA | TRBV6-5 | 15 | CASSRGRGPPGELFF
NA | NA | TRBV25-1 | 15 | CASSEGRASTDTQYF
NA | NA | TRBV10-3 | 16 | CAISESRQALNEKLFF
TRBD2 | once | TRBV11-3 | 15 | CASSLSGSGAGELFF
TRBD1 | NA | TRBV11-2 | 15 | CASRQQGARYNEQFF
NA | NA | TRBV18 | 15 | CASSPLEQGVNGYTF
TRBD2 | NA | TRBV6-6 | 14 | CASSYRGVGVEQYF
NA | NA | TRBV29-1 | 12 | CSVEGNKETQYF
TRBD1 | NA | TRBV5-1 | 15 | CASSLGGTGPYEQYF
NA | NA | TRBV19 | 15 | CASTMNNGNTETQYF
NA | NA | TRBV29-1 | 14 | CSVQTDRLYNEQFF
NA | NA | TRBV5-1 | 18 | CASSLLWAPLSGANVLTF
NA | NA | TRBV11-2 | 12 | CASRRTNYSQFF
TRBD1 | once | TRBV2 | 15 | CASSRGQGAINEQFF
TRBD1 | NA | TRBV11-2 | 14 | CASSRTGSSYEQYF
TRBD1 | NA | TRBV5-6 | 16 | CASSLGWGQVYNEQFF
NA | NA | TRBV5-1 | 15 | CASSLGGKGYNEQFF
NA | NA | TRBV18 | 12 | CASSPGTDTQYF
NA | NA | TRBV6-6 | 14 | CASRQGSPGNEQFF
NA | NA | TRBV5-6 | 16 | CASSLPGQRVTGELFF
TRBD1 | NA | TRBV7-9 | 13 | CASSRGTGDEQFF
NA | NA | TRBV19 | 12 | CASSKDTYEQYF
TRBD1 | NA | TRBV2 | 14 | CASSWGTGGANRYF
TRBD1 | NA | TRBV11-2 | 14 | CASSLSTGATEAFF
NA | once | TRBV19 | 13 | CASSIRRDTEAFF
TRBD2 | NA | TRBV11-2 | 16 | CASSHRLARAPNEQFF
NA | NA | TRBV6-1 | 17 | CASSEHAGPSSYNEQFF
NA | NA | TRBV7-2 | 15 | CASSLVGGNTGELFF
TRBD2 | NA | TRBV5-4 | 15 | CASSLSGGGQETQYF
NA | once | TRBV7-9 | 15 | CASSLGWQNQETQYF
NA | NA | TRBV29-1 | 11 | CSGAVAGEQYF
NA | NA | TRBV2 | 15 | CASSEALWTNEKLFF
TRBD1 | NA | TRBV5-6 | 17 | CASSLDNLGQADRELFF